The rows below give T cell receptor beta chains drawn from one sample of a study of blood T cell repertoires in COVID-19. The data were produced by immunoSEQ multiplex PCR, yet TCRdb's version contains in-frame clones alone and is incomplete. The sample yields 470,000 or so clones, around nine tenths seen once. Sequences were obtained from PBMCs or T cells enriched from blood (not recorded which). The receptors were sampled from a woman aged 18-35 years with acute COVID-19. Each CDR3 is given with its conserved first and last residue. Each record gives: clone size, J gene, V gene, D gene, CDR3 DNA, CDR3 protein. The D gene is left open where the match is weak. Part of the rows lack a size; the others show once, few, many or a class for expanded clones.

abundance: .
j_gene: TRBJ2-7
v_gene: TRBV2
d_gene: .
CDR3nt: TGTGCCAGCAGTGAAGTGACCGCGGGGAACTACGAGCAGTACTTC
CDR3aa: CASSEVTAGNYEQYF

abundance: .
j_gene: TRBJ1-2
v_gene: TRBV18
d_gene: TRBD1
CDR3nt: TGTGCCAGCTCACCACCCTCTAAGGGGACAGACGGCTACACCTTC
CDR3aa: CASSPPSKGTDGYTF

abundance: .
j_gene: TRBJ2-1
v_gene: TRBV24-1
d_gene: .
CDR3nt: TGTGCCACCTCGTGGGCGGGCTCCTACAATGAGCAGTTCTTC
CDR3aa: CATSWAGSYNEQFF

abundance: few
j_gene: TRBJ2-7
v_gene: TRBV3-1/TRBV3-2
d_gene: .
CDR3nt: TGTGCCAGCAGCCGAGATGGACTGACCTACGAGCAGTACTTC
CDR3aa: CASSRDGLTYEQYF

abundance: .
j_gene: TRBJ2-1
v_gene: TRBV7-2
d_gene: .
CDR3nt: TGTGCCAGCAGCTTAGTACAGGGTGGTTACAATGAGCAGTTCTTC
CDR3aa: CASSLVQGGYNEQFF

abundance: once
j_gene: TRBJ2-1
v_gene: TRBV4-3
d_gene: .
CDR3nt: TGCGCCAGCAGCCAAGAACGGGTCATGGGGGCCCCCTACAATGAGCAGTTCTTC
CDR3aa: CASSQERVMGAPYNEQFF

abundance: .
j_gene: TRBJ1-5
v_gene: TRBV7-3
d_gene: .
CDR3nt: TGTGCCAGCAGTTCATTAGACACCCGCGATCAGCCCCAGCATTTT
CDR3aa: CASSSLDTRDQPQHF

abundance: .
j_gene: TRBJ2-7
v_gene: TRBV7-9
d_gene: .
CDR3nt: TGTGCCAGCAGCTTATCGGGGGTCTCCTACGAGCAGTACTTC
CDR3aa: CASSLSGVSYEQYF

abundance: .
j_gene: TRBJ1-2
v_gene: TRBV4-1
d_gene: .
CDR3nt: TGCGCCAGCAGCCAAGACAGTCTCTATGGCTACACCTTC
CDR3aa: CASSQDSLYGYTF

abundance: once
j_gene: TRBJ2-7
v_gene: TRBV21-1
d_gene: .
CDR3nt: TGTGCCAGCAGCAAACCGTCGGACAGAAAGGGATACGAGCAGTACTTC
CDR3aa: CASSKPSDRKGYEQYF

abundance: .
j_gene: TRBJ1-1
v_gene: TRBV21-1
d_gene: .
CDR3nt: TGTGCCACCGCCCGGGAGAACACTGAAGCTTTCTTT
CDR3aa: CATARENTEAFF

abundance: .
j_gene: TRBJ1-1
v_gene: TRBV9
d_gene: .
CDR3nt: TGTGCCAGCAGCGTAGGGACGTCCCCGGGATACACTGAAGCTTTCTTT
CDR3aa: CASSVGTSPGYTEAFF

abundance: .
j_gene: TRBJ2-3
v_gene: TRBV27
d_gene: TRBD1
CDR3nt: TGTGCCAGCAGTTTAATAGGACAGGGTATGTCAGATACGCAGTATTTT
CDR3aa: CASSLIGQGMSDTQYF

abundance: .
j_gene: TRBJ2-7
v_gene: TRBV7-9
d_gene: TRBD1
CDR3nt: TGTGCCAGCAGCTCAGCAGAATTCGAGGACAGGGGTGAAGAGCAGTACTTC
CDR3aa: CASSSAEFEDRGEEQYF

abundance: once
j_gene: TRBJ1-1
v_gene: TRBV7-3
d_gene: .
CDR3nt: TGTGCCAGCAGCGCCCAGCGCGACACTGAAGCTTTCTTT
CDR3aa: CASSAQRDTEAFF

abundance: .
j_gene: TRBJ1-4
v_gene: TRBV5-1
d_gene: TRBD1
CDR3nt: TGCGCCAGCAGCACCGGGGACAGGGGGCGGACTAATGAAAAACTGTTTTTT
CDR3aa: CASSTGDRGRTNEKLFF

abundance: .
j_gene: TRBJ2-7
v_gene: TRBV7-9
d_gene: .
CDR3nt: TGTGCCAGCAGCTTAGGGACACTTAGACAGTACTTC
CDR3aa: CASSLGTLRQYF